This TCR beta chain was identified in a study of blood T cell repertoires in COVID-19. V trimming: 2 bases; J trimming: 4 bases; junction bases outside the gene matches: 5. Germline CDR1 reads SGHNT; CDR2 reads YYREEE (reference sequence). There are 15 residues in the CDR3. Only in-frame clones appear in the TCRdb table, and some are missing; sequencing was by immunoSEQ multiplex PCR. This table holds about 250,000 clones, over 80% found once. The specimen was peripheral blood. The chain recombines TRBV5-4 with TRBJ2-1; TRBD2 agrees at 8 bases. The sequence came from a woman in her thirties or forties who had recovered from COVID-19. The CDR3 DNA follows: TGTGCCAGCAGCTTTACGGGGGGGACTTACAATGAGCAGTTCTTC. It yields the protein CASSFTGGTYNEQFF.